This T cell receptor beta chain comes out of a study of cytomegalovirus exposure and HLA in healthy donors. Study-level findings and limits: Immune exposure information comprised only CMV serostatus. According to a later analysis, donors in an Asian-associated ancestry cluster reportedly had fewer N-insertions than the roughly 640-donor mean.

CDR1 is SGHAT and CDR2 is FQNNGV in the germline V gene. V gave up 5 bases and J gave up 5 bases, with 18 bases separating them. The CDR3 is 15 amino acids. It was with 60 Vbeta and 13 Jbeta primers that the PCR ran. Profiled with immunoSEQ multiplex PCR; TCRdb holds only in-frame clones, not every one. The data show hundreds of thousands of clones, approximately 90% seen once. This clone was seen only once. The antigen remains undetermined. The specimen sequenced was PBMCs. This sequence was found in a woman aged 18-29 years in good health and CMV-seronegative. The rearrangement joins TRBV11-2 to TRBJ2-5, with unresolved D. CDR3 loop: CASSLPARVVETQYF. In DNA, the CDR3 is TGTGCCAGCAGCCTACCTGCGAGAGTGGTTGAGACCCAGTACTTC.